This T cell receptor (beta chain) was recorded in a study of T cells in Graves' hyperthyroidism and ophthalmopathy. The V gene end was trimmed by 6 bases and the J gene end by 6 bases; junction bases not matched to a gene: 2. Germline V CDR1 and CDR2: MRHNA, SNTAGT. This CDR3 contains 12 residues. This clonotype has just a few counts. The antigen is unknown. Study-wide results and limits: Most thyroid-expanded clonotypes above 0.001 were also found in blood. Progression to ophthalmopathy was predicted a median of roughly seven months early.

Template material for amplifying TCR beta CDR3 regions consisted of RNA transcripts. RT-PCR in the first round (using the HTBI primer set) targeted the TCR CDR3. MiXCR, run by TCRdb on the multiplex PCR reads, gives a single entry per CDR3 protein. The sample contains about 350,000 distinct CDR3 sequences, 15% to 20% of which appear only once. Subjects with ophthalmopathy showed a Clinical Activity Score no lower than 3, a NOSPECS grade no lower than 4, and a duration shorter than 3 months. Every diagnosis used clinical symptoms, serum thyroxine and TRAb, thyroid ultrasound and orbital computed tomography.

The chain recombines TRBV6-4 with TRBJ1-5, with 7 bases matching TRBD1. Sample: blood. This clonotype was obtained from a woman aged 40 to 50 with Graves' ophthalmopathy. CDR3 sequence: CASRTGSQPQHF. The CDR3 nucleotides read TGTGCCAGCAGGACAGGGTCTCAGCCCCAGCATTTT.